These T cell receptor beta chains were read from a single sample in a study of shared clonotypes between healthy human individuals. Only in-frame clones appear in the TCRdb table, and some are missing; sequencing was by immunoSEQ multiplex PCR. This table holds 660,000 or so clones, 96% found once. Sequencing input: naive CD8+ T cells sorted from blood. The receptors come from a woman in her 30s in good health. CDR3s include the opening cysteine and the closing phenylalanine or tryptophan. Fields, in order: J gene, V gene, CDR3 protein.

J: TRBJ1-6
V: TRBV4-2
CDR3: CASSQEQGAYNSPLHF

J: TRBJ2-7
V: TRBV7-8
CDR3: CASSPGGRGYEQYF

J: TRBJ2-7
V: TRBV6-5
CDR3: CASSPTGIEQYF

J: TRBJ2-1
V: TRBV19
CDR3: CASSLAGVGNEQFF

J: TRBJ2-1
V: TRBV10-2
CDR3: CASSGLAGSPEQFF

J: TRBJ2-1
V: TRBV4-1
CDR3: CASSPRLGQGIREQFF

J: TRBJ2-7
V: TRBV7-9
CDR3: CASSLLGRESYEQYF

J: TRBJ1-6
V: TRBV2
CDR3: CASRGPGTNNSPLHF

J: TRBJ2-1
V: TRBV25-1
CDR3: CASSESLSTNNYNEQFF

J: TRBJ2-7
V: TRBV21-1
CDR3: CASSKLAGGALSEQYF

J: TRBJ2-3
V: TRBV4-1
CDR3: CASSQVLAGAPRSTDTQYF

J: TRBJ2-3
V: TRBV19
CDR3: CASTRDRDNTDTQYF

J: TRBJ2-1
V: TRBV11-1
CDR3: CASSLGTSGYNEQFF

J: TRBJ2-7
V: TRBV25-1
CDR3: CASSEAYEQYF

J: TRBJ2-7
V: TRBV5-4
CDR3: CASSFRTGTGVEQYF

J: TRBJ2-1
V: TRBV15
CDR3: CATSPGFYNEQFF

J: TRBJ1-5
V: TRBV19
CDR3: CASSTGTGLNQPQHF

J: TRBJ2-7
V: TRBV2
CDR3: CASSEPGPPYEQYF

J: TRBJ2-7
V: TRBV5-1
CDR3: CASSFRDRGSYEQYF

J: TRBJ2-3
V: TRBV28
CDR3: CASCRGEEGTQYF

J: TRBJ2-7
V: TRBV6-1
CDR3: CASSGQGVYEQYF

J: TRBJ2-1
V: TRBV27
CDR3: CASSLYDPSSSYNEQFF

J: TRBJ1-4
V: TRBV11-2
CDR3: CASSLTGGINEKLFF